This T cell receptor (beta chain) was sequenced for a study of blood T cell repertoires in COVID-19. Profiling relied on immunoSEQ multiplex PCR, and the TCRdb table lists in-frame clones only, not all of them. This sample has approximately 210,000 clones; about 84% occur once, and the top ten carry 7.8%. The V gene's germline CDR1 is SGHRS and CDR2 YFSETQ. Trimming stripped 9 bases from V and 8 bases from J, with 17 bases between. This CDR3 spans 13 amino acids. V is TRBV5-1 and J is TRBJ1-4; D is undetermined. Sequenced sample: peripheral blood. This TCR derives from a woman aged 80 or older with COVID-19, enrolled during active disease. In DNA form, the CDR3 reads TGCGCCACCTCGGACTCCAGCCGGGAAAAACTGTTTTTT. It is translated as CATSDSSREKLFF.